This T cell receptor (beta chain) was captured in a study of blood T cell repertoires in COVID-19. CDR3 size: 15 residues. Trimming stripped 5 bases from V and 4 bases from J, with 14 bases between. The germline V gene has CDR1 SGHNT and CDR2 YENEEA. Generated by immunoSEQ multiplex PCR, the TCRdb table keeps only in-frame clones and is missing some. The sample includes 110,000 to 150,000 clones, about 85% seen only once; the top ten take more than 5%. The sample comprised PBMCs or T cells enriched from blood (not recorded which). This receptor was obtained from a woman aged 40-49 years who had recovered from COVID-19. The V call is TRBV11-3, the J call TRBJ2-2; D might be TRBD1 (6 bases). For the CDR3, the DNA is TGTGCCAGCAGCCTCTACAGGGAAGGCACCGGGGAGCTGTTTTTT. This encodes CASSLYREGTGELFF.